This record covers a single T cell receptor beta chain. Its antigen is not yet known. Per-nucleotide qualities are absent, and no much larger clonotype sits a single base away. This entry is derived from a study of control samples from healthy donors and cancer patients (dated by TCRdb to 2019 to 2021). Library generation was performed with the immunoSEQ multiplex PCR assay. Held by TCRdb, this immuneACCESS table contains in-frame sequences only and omits some clones. Under half of the omission traces to an unresolved V gene where checked; the cause of the rest is unknown. The sample table contains some 110,000 clones; only one count was recorded for around nine tenths of them. The leading ten clones occupy 2% to 3% of the sample. Per the germline V gene, MNHEY is the CDR1 and SVGAGI is the CDR2. V and J are truncated by 0 bases and 5 bases respectively, leaving an intervening sequence of 10 bases. From the cysteine through the phenylalanine, the CDR3 covers 14 amino acids. CDR3 DNA only is kept here, 42 bases in frame from base 1.

This clonotype originated in a woman aged 70-85 years in good health. The rearrangement joined TRBV6-5 to TRBJ2-5, with no confidently assigned D gene. Material for sequencing was blood. The CDR3 region reads CASSYSVPAETQYF. The nucleotides are TGTGCCAGCAGTTACTCGGTACCAGCCGAGACCCAGTACTTC.